A selection of T cell receptor beta chains follows, all from one sample in a study of OX40 agonist ivuxolimab in advanced cancers. Libraries were prepared by immunoSEQ multiplex PCR; TCRdb keeps only in-frame clonotypes and omits some of them. The data contain 55,000 to 85,000 clones, about nine tenths of them singletons. Source: CD4+ or CD8+ T cells sorted from blood, taken in a trial of the OX40 agonist ivuxolimab. The receptors here all came from an adult with an advanced solid tumor such as melanoma, head and neck, liver or kidney cancer. CDR3s include the opening cysteine and the closing phenylalanine or tryptophan. D genes are given only for firm matches. Not every row has a clone size; where given, it reads once, few, many or a size class.

>-|TRBJ2-3|-|TRBV9
CASSPGPTSTDTQYF
TGTGCCAGCAGCCCGGGACCTACTAGCACAGATACGCAGTATTTT
>TRBD1|TRBJ1-5|-|TRBV5-6
CASSLGTDHSNQPQHF
TGTGCCAGCAGCCTAGGGACAGATCATAGCAATCAGCCCCAGCATTTT
>-|TRBJ1-5|-|TRBV28
CASSFGGSQPQHF
TGTGCCAGCAGTTTCGGGGGCAGTCAGCCCCAGCATTTT
>-|TRBJ2-5|-|TRBV6-1
CASSEVGGPHETQYF
TGTGCCAGCAGTGAAGTCGGGGGCCCGCATGAGACCCAGTACTTC
>TRBD2|TRBJ2-6|once|TRBV7-2
CASSLGLAGLGSGANVLTF
TGTGCCAGCAGCCTAGGACTAGCGGGCCTGGGGTCTGGGGCCAACGTCCTGACTTTC
>TRBD1|TRBJ1-1|-|TRBV2
CASRGTANTEAFF
TGTGCCAGCAGGGGGACAGCAAACACTGAAGCTTTCTTT
>TRBD2|TRBJ2-1|-|TRBV10-1
CASSVGLAGNEQFF
TGCGCCAGCAGTGTAGGCCTAGCGGGAAATGAGCAGTTCTTC
>TRBD2|TRBJ2-1|-|TRBV6-5
CASGTTTYNEQFF
TGTGCCAGCGGGACTACCACCTACAATGAGCAGTTCTTC
>TRBD1|TRBJ1-2|once|TRBV2
CASSEMGTVYGYTF
TGTGCCAGCAGTGAAATGGGGACAGTCTATGGCTACACCTTC
>-|TRBJ2-3|once|TRBV19
CASTSVDTQYF
TGTGCCAGTACTAGCGTAGATACGCAGTATTTT
>TRBD2|TRBJ2-5|-|TRBV19
CASSIHKTGTSEQETQYF
TGTGCCAGTAGTATCCATAAAACCGGGACTAGCGAACAAGAGACCCAGTACTTC
>-|TRBJ2-1|-|TRBV28
CASSLVREWNEQFF
TGTGCCAGCAGTTTAGTACGGGAGTGGAATGAGCAGTTCTTC
>TRBD1|TRBJ1-2|-|TRBV27
CASRTGGGYTF
TGTGCCAGTAGGACAGGGGGCGGCTACACCTTC
>-|TRBJ2-3|-|TRBV28
CASSSGLDTQYF
TGTGCCAGCTCAAGCGGTTTGGATACGCAGTATTTT
>-|TRBJ2-5|-|TRBV7-9
CASSRPHEGETQYF
TGTGCCAGCAGCCGCCCGCATGAGGGAGAGACCCAGTACTTC
>-|TRBJ1-1|-|TRBV4-1
CASSQLQGNTEAFF
TGCGCCAGCAGCCAGCTGCAGGGGAACACTGAAGCTTTCTTT
>-|TRBJ1-1|few|TRBV11-2
CASSSTFPSTEAFF
TGTGCCAGCAGCTCCACTTTCCCCAGTACTGAAGCTTTCTTT
>TRBD1|TRBJ2-2|-|TRBV5-1
CASSFYGQGDGELFF
TGCGCCAGCAGTTTTTACGGACAGGGTGACGGGGAGCTGTTTTTT
>-|TRBJ2-3|-|TRBV28
CASRRDPADTQYF
TGTGCCAGCAGAAGGGATCCGGCAGATACGCAGTATTTT
>-|TRBJ2-5|-|TRBV7-9
CASSLTQETQYF
TGTGCCAGCAGCCTTACACAAGAGACCCAGTACTTC
>-|TRBJ1-1|-|TRBV10-3
CAISDSGSGYTEAFF
TGTGCCATCAGTGATTCAGGGTCTGGGTACACTGAAGCTTTCTTT
>TRBD1|TRBJ1-5|-|TRBV27
CASSFLRAGGWPQHF
TGTGCCAGCAGTTTCCTTAGGGCAGGGGGCTGGCCCCAGCATTTT
>TRBD1|TRBJ1-1|-|TRBV15
CATSVGQGATEAFF
TGTGCCACCAGCGTGGGACAGGGAGCCACTGAAGCTTTCTTT
>-|TRBJ1-3|once|TRBV5-6
CASSFRFGTSRNTIYF
TGTGCCAGCAGCTTTCGGTTCGGGACAAGTCGAAACACCATATATTTT
>TRBD2|TRBJ2-7|-|TRBV18
CASSGLAGAYEQYF
TGTGCCAGCTCTGGACTAGCGGGAGCCTACGAGCAGTACTTC
>TRBD2|TRBJ2-3|-|TRBV5-1
CASSSSSGVLADTQYF
TGCGCCAGCAGCTCCTCTAGCGGAGTGCTTGCAGATACGCAGTATTTT
>TRBD1|TRBJ2-5|-|TRBV9
CASSEGTGDYQETQYF
TGTGCCAGCAGCGAGGGGACAGGGGATTACCAAGAGACCCAGTACTTC
>TRBD2|TRBJ2-7|-|TRBV4-1
CASSPGLASVYYEQYF
TGCGCCAGCAGCCCGGGACTAGCCTCCGTTTACTACGAGCAGTACTTC
>-|TRBJ1-5|few|TRBV30
CAWSADLLGQPQHF
TGTGCCTGGAGCGCGGACCTTTTGGGGCAGCCCCAGCATTTT
>TRBD1|TRBJ1-2|-|TRBV7-9
CASSSDRAHLLSYGYTF
TGTGCCAGCAGCTCCGACAGGGCTCATCTCCTCAGCTATGGCTACACCTTC
>TRBD2|TRBJ2-5|-|TRBV28
CASLTSGTLQETQYF
TGTGCCAGCCTGACTAGCGGGACCCTGCAAGAGACCCAGTACTTC
>-|TRBJ2-7|-|TRBV6-6
CASSYSRRSPYEQYF
TGTGCCAGCAGTTACTCGAGAAGGAGCCCCTACGAGCAGTACTTC
>TRBD2|TRBJ2-7|once|TRBV15
CATSRSGLAEKYEQYF
TGTGCCACCAGCAGATCCGGACTAGCGGAAAAATACGAGCAGTACTTC
>-|TRBJ2-7|-|TRBV11-2
CASSPDWVSIYEQYF
TGTGCCAGCAGCCCCGATTGGGTTTCGATCTACGAGCAGTACTTC
>-|TRBJ1-2|-|TRBV9
CASTVTQGALRGGYTF
TGTGCCAGCACCGTTACACAAGGGGCACTTAGGGGTGGCTACACCTTC